Listed below are T cell receptor beta chains from one sample, sequenced in a study of T cell repertoires in aging, cancer and after chemotherapy. One entry per CDR3 protein, called by TCRdb with MiXCR from the multiplex PCR reads. This table holds about 540 distinct CDR3 sequences, roughly a quarter found once. Source material: blood. The receptors were sampled from a human donor with a blood cancer. CDR3s include the opening cysteine and the closing phenylalanine or tryptophan. A D gene is named only where the DNA matches it firmly. Rows give clone size only sometimes, using once, few, many, or a class for an expanded clone.

-	TRBV6-1	TRBD2	TRBJ2-1	TGTGCCAGCAGTGACCGGACTAGCGGGGGATACAATGAGCAGTTCTTC	CASSDRTSGGYNEQFF
medium-sized	TRBV5-4	-	TRBJ2-1	TGTGCCAGCAGCCCCCAAACAGGCTACAATGAGCAGTTCTTC	CASSPQTGYNEQFF
-	TRBV6-1	TRBD1	TRBJ1-1	TGTGCCAGCAGTAAGGGACAGGGCCTGAACACTGAAGCTTTCTTT	CASSKGQGLNTEAFF
-	TRBV30	-	TRBJ2-2	TGTGCCTGGGTCGGGGAGCTGTTTTTT	CAWVGELFF
-	TRBV6-2/TRBV6-3	-	TRBJ2-1	TGTGCCAGCAAGGATAAGGCCGGGACCACCTACAATGAGCAGTTCTTC	CASKDKAGTTYNEQFF
medium-sized	TRBV7-2	TRBD1	TRBJ2-5	TGTGCCAGCAGCCGGGACAGTATGAGGGAGACCCAGTACTTC	CASSRDSMRETQYF
few	TRBV5-1	-	TRBJ1-3	TGCGCCAGCAGCCCCGCGACGACTGGAAACACCATATATTTT	CASSPATTGNTIYF
few	TRBV7-2	TRBD2	TRBJ2-1	TGTGCCAGCAGCTTAAGAGGTCTAGCGGGAGTTGAGCAGTTCTTC	CASSLRGLAGVEQFF
-	TRBV10-3	TRBD2	TRBJ2-1	TGTGCCATTAGGACTAGCTCCTACAATGAGCAGTTCTTC	CAIRTSSYNEQFF
-	TRBV5-1	-	TRBJ2-2	TGCGCCAGCAGCTTGGACAGTAGGAACACCGGGGAGCTGTTTTTT	CASSLDSRNTGELFF